One and the same sample provided the 23 T cell receptor beta chains below, sequenced in a study of cytomegalovirus exposure and HLA in healthy donors. The primer mix had 60 Vbeta and 13 Jbeta primers. The table came from immunoSEQ multiplex PCR; TCRdb's copy has only in-frame clones and leaves some out. The sample yields fewer than 150,000 clones, about three quarters seen once. The sample consisted of PBMCs. The receptors come from a woman aged 40 to 50 in good health and CMV-seropositive.

This chain links TRBV15 with TRBJ1-1; D possibly corresponds to TRBD1 (5 bases). Between the trimmed V and J ends, which lost 0 bases and 4 bases, there was a span of 12 bases. In germline, CDR1 is LNHNV, CDR2 YYDKDF (reference sequence). The CDR3 length is 15 residues. In DNA form, the CDR3 reads TGTGCCACCAGCAGAGATCAGGGCAGGCTCACTGAAGCTTTCTTT. It encodes CATSRDQGRLTEAFF.

The chain carries TRBV25-1 and TRBJ1-1; 9 bases fit TRBD1. In germline, CDR1 is MGHDK, CDR2 SYGVNS. The J segment lost 1 base and the V segment lost 4 bases, leaving 4 bases of the junction unmatched. The CDR3 is 15 amino acids. The CDR3 is CASSGPDRGNTEAFF. CDR3 DNA: TGTGCCAGCAGTGGACCGGACAGGGGGAACACTGAAGCTTTCTTT.

This chain joins TRBV6-5 and TRBJ1-2, with TRBD1 identical over 8 bases. Germline CDR1 MNHEY, CDR2 SVGAGI. The CDR3 covers 15 residues. The ends lost 4 bases at V and 6 bases at J; junction bases unmatched: 10. CDR3 coding DNA: TGTGCCAGCAGTTCCCCCAGGACAGGGTCCGATGGCTACACCTTC. Its translation is CASSSPRTGSDGYTF.

This chain joins TRBV5-4 and TRBJ1-1, with D uncertain. V lost 4 bases and J lost 1, with 8 bases in between. This CDR3 region has 13 residues. Germline V gene lookup returns CDR1 SGHNT and CDR2 YYREEE (reference sequence). For the CDR3, the DNA is TGTGCCAGCAGCCGTACACAGAACACTGAAGCTTTCTTT. This codes for CASSRTQNTEAFF.

The V gene is TRBV18, the J gene TRBJ1-4, with D unresolved. Trimming took 3 bases from V and 5 from J, leaving 13 bases between them. This CDR3 is 15 amino acids long. Germline V lookup: CDR1 KGHSH, CDR2 LQKENI. CDR3 in amino acids: CASSPMGGPNEKLFF. DNA for the CDR3: TGTGCCAGCTCACCCATGGGCGGGCCGAATGAAAAACTGTTTTTT.

Note on this clone: The identical CDR3 is also encoded by other nucleotide sequences in the sample. J is TRBJ2-7 and V is TRBV10-3, with 11 bases identical to TRBD1. There are 14 residues in the CDR3. CDR1 is ENHRY, CDR2 SYGVKD, per germline. V shed 4 bases and J 3 bases; nucleotides not matched to a gene: 2. The CDR3 region is CAISGTGGLYEQYF. As DNA, the CDR3 is TGTGCCATCAGTGGGACAGGGGGCCTCTACGAGCAGTACTTC.

V is TRBV27 and J is TRBJ1-3, with D uncertain. Germline V lookup: CDR1 MNHEY, CDR2 SMNVEV (reference sequence). The CDR3 is 15 residues long. Trimming took 5 bases from V and 0 from J, leaving 11 bases between them. The CDR3 region is CASSPTRHSGNTIYF. CDR3 nucleotide sequence: TGTGCCAGCAGTCCTACTCGCCACTCTGGAAACACCATATATTTT.

This clone occurred a few times. The chain carries TRBV7-6 and TRBJ2-1, with D tentatively TRBD2 (6 bases). The CDR3 contains 15 residues. V shed 2 bases and J shed 7 bases, with 15 bases lying between them. Looked up from germline, CDR1 is SGHVS and CDR2 is FNYEAQ. CDR3 in DNA: TGTGCCAGCAGCTTATTGGACGGGGGACGGAATGAGCAGTTCTTC. Protein: CASSLLDGGRNEQFF.

The chain uses TRBV7-8 and TRBJ1-5; TRBD1 matches at 9 bases. CDR3 length: 20 amino acids. Germline values: CDR1 SGHVS, CDR2 FQNEAQ. Trimming at V came to 1 base and at J to 6 bases, leaving 19 bases not matched to a gene. The CDR3 nucleotides are TGTGCCAGCAGCTTAGAGGTCAGGACAGGGGCGACCGGGGGCGGTCAGCCCCAGCATTTT. It translates to CASSLEVRTGATGGGQPQHF.

The sample holds one count of this clone. The chain employs TRBV19 and TRBJ1-2; D gene uncertain. The CDR3 is 14 residues long. V gave up 1 base and J gave up 0 bases, with 6 bases separating them. CDR1 and CDR2 (germline): LNHDA, SQIVND (reference sequence). The DNA for the CDR3 is TGTGCCAGTAGTATAGGGCAGGCTAACTATGGCTACACCTTC. Amino acid sequence: CASSIGQANYGYTF.

The V call is TRBV6-6, the J call TRBJ1-2; possible D gene TRBD1, 5 bases. Germline loops: CDR1 MNHNY, CDR2 SVGAGI (reference sequence). V gave up 2 bases and J gave up 3 bases, with 10 bases separating them. This CDR3 is built from 14 residues. The CDR3 loop reads CASSYQGSYYGYTF. CDR3 in DNA: TGTGCCAGCAGTTACCAGGGATCTTACTATGGCTACACCTTC.

This clone appeared a few times. CDR3 loop: CASSLRTGITGELFF. The CDR3 DNA sequence: TGTGCCAGCAGCTTACGGACAGGAATCACCGGGGAGCTGTTTTTT. V and J are TRBV7-2 and TRBJ2-2; 7 bases map to TRBD1. Per germline, CDR1 SGHTA and CDR2 FQGNSA. V trimming: 2 bases; J trimming: 4 bases; junction bases outside the gene matches: 4. The CDR3 runs 15 residues.

This chain uses TRBV7-6 with TRBJ2-5; TRBD2 matches 11 bases. Trimming cost V 2 bases and J 5 bases; bases outside gene matches: 10. The CDR3 has 17 amino acids. CDR1 is SGHVS and CDR2 is FNYEAQ in the germline V gene. CDR3 DNA sequence: TGTGCCAGCAGCTTAATAGCGGGGGGGGACGGGGTGGAGACCCAGTACTTC. Encoded protein: CASSLIAGGDGVETQYF.

This clone was counted between two and nine times. The chain combines TRBV15 with TRBJ1-2; possible D gene TRBD1, 6 bases. The V end was cut by 6 bases, the J end by 8 bases, with 16 bases between. Germline CDR1 and CDR2: LNHNV and YYDKDF (reference sequence). The CDR3 is 13 residues long. CDR3 protein: CATRAGGARGYTF. Written as DNA, the CDR3 is TGTGCCACCAGGGCGGGGGGGGCGCGGGGCTACACCTTC.

This chain connects TRBV4-1 to TRBJ2-7, with 9 bases aligning to TRBD2. Germline V lookup: CDR1 MGHRA, CDR2 YSYEKL. There are 15 residues in the CDR3. The V and J ends lost 4 bases and 4 bases, in that order; junction bases with no gene match: 8. The CDR3 DNA reads TGCGCCAGCAGCCGCAGCGGGGGGCCGACATACGAGCAGTACTTC. It codes for CASSRSGGPTYEQYF.

A few counts support this clone. The V gene is TRBV7-9, the J gene TRBJ1-2; D ambiguous. The CDR3 contains 12 residues. The ends were cut back, 8 bases at V and 2 bases at J, with 9 bases in the middle. Germline-derived CDR1 and CDR2 are SEHNR and FQNEAQ (reference sequence). The CDR3 is CASGAQNYGYTF. For the CDR3, the DNA is TGTGCCAGCGGAGCCCAAAACTATGGCTACACCTTC. The full variable domain, in which reference TRBV7-9 and TRBJ1-2 provide the parts outside the CDR3, is DTGVSQNPRHKITKRGQNVTFRCDPISEHNRLYWYRQTLGQGPEFLTYFQNEAQLEKSRLLSDRFSAERPKGSFSTLEIQRTEQGDSAMYLCASGAQNYGYTFGSGTRLTVV.

The genes are TRBV7-8 and TRBJ2-4; weak D call: TRBD2 (6 bases). The germline gives CDR1 SGHVS, CDR2 FQNEAQ. The CDR3 covers 12 residues. The V end lost 1 base, the J end lost 8 bases, and 6 bases lay between the germline ends. CDR3 loop: CASSLGGDIQYF. Here the CDR3 DNA reads TGTGCCAGCAGCTTAGGGGGGGACATTCAGTACTTC.

This rearrangement joins TRBV6-5 to TRBJ2-5, with 9 bases matching TRBD1. J gave up 3 bases and V 2 bases, and 4 bases lay outside the gene matches. Germline values: CDR1 MNHEY, CDR2 SVGAGI. The CDR3 consists of 15 residues. DNA of the CDR3: TGTGCCAGCAGTTACCGGGACAGGGTGGAAGAGACCCAGTACTTC. As protein: CASSYRDRVEETQYF.

The chain recombines TRBV2 with TRBJ2-5; perhaps TRBD1 as D (5 bases). Germline CDR1 is SNHLY and CDR2 is FYNNEI. The CDR3 is 15 residues long. The V and J ends lost 0 bases and 0 bases respectively, with 8 bases between them. The CDR3 here is CASSEAQGNQETQYF. CDR3 bases: TGTGCCAGCAGTGAAGCGCAGGGCAACCAAGAGACCCAGTACTTC.

The chain links TRBV5-8 to TRBJ2-7, with TRBD1 matching over 8 bases. The V gene end was trimmed by 5 bases and the J gene end by 6 bases; junction bases not matched to a gene: 7. The CDR3 has 13 amino acids. Germline V CDR1 and CDR2: SGHTS, YDEGEE. The DNA of the CDR3 is TGTGCCAGCAGGAGGACAGGGACGGCCGAGCAGTACTTC. The encoded protein is CASRRTGTAEQYF.

This rearrangement joins TRBV12-5 to TRBJ2-5; weak D call: TRBD1 (5 bases). The CDR3 is 14 amino acids. In germline, CDR1 is LGHNT, CDR2 FRNRAP. Between the trimmed V and J ends, which lost 6 bases and 5 bases, there was a span of 16 bases. The CDR3 sequence is CASGGKGSFETQYF. CDR3 coding DNA: TGTGCTAGTGGGGGGAAGGGGTCCTTTGAGACCCAGTACTTC. The full variable domain, completed using reference TRBV12-5 and TRBJ2-5, is DARVTQTPRHKVTEMGQEVTMRCQPILGHNTVFWYRQTMMQGLELLAYFRNRAPLDDSGMPKDRFSAEMPDATLATLKIQPSEPRDSAVYFCASGGKGSFETQYFGPGTRLLVL.

This clone was counted between two and nine times. J is TRBJ2-3 and V is TRBV6-1; 9 nucleotides match TRBD1. The length of the CDR3 is 14 residues. With V trimmed by 5 bases and J by 7 bases, 7 bases remained unmatched. The germline V gene encodes CDR1 MNHNS and CDR2 SASEGT. CDR3 DNA sequence: TGTGCCAGCAGTCTAACAGGGGGCGTATATACGCAGTATTTT. Amino acids: CASSLTGGVYTQYF.

This rearrangement joins TRBV29-1 to TRBJ1-3; a possible D gene is TRBD1 (5 bases). V lost 3 bases, J lost 0 bases, and 12 bases lay in between. CDR3 size: 15 residues. Germline CDR1 and CDR2: SQVTM and ANQGSEA. CDR3 loop: CSVEGTLSSGNTIYF. The CDR3 bases are TGCAGCGTTGAGGGGACTTTGAGCTCTGGAAACACCATATATTTT.